A selection of T cell receptor beta chains follows, all from one sample in a study of blood T cell repertoires in COVID-19. The assay was immunoSEQ multiplex PCR, and TCRdb's table has in-frame clones only and misses some. The data hold 250,000 to 350,000 clones, with roughly 92% observed a single time. The sample was peripheral blood. The receptors were sampled from a woman between 25 and 40 years old with COVID-19, enrolled during active disease. CDR3s include the opening cysteine and the closing phenylalanine or tryptophan. Fields, in order: J gene, clone size, V gene, D gene, CDR3 DNA, CDR3 protein. A D gene is named only where the DNA matches it firmly. A row's size may be missing; if present it is once, few, many or a size class.

TRBJ2-7	-	TRBV7-8	TRBD1	TGTGCCAGCAGCCGCCGACAGGGGGCTTTAATCGAGCAGTACTTC	CASSRRQGALIEQYF
TRBJ1-1	-	TRBV7-9	TRBD1	TGTGCCAGCAGCTGGACAGGGACAAGCACTGAAGCTTTCTTT	CASSWTGTSTEAFF
TRBJ2-1	-	TRBV3-1/TRBV3-2	-	TGTGCCAGCAGCTTCACTAGGAGGGCCTACAATGAGCAGTTCTTC	CASSFTRRAYNEQFF
TRBJ2-7	-	TRBV9	-	TGTGCCAGCAGCTCGTACGGACAGGAGCAGTACTTC	CASSSYGQEQYF
TRBJ1-2	-	TRBV30	-	TGTGCCTGGAGTGTAGCAGGGGATGGTGGCTACACCTTC	CAWSVAGDGGYTF
TRBJ1-2	-	TRBV25-1	TRBD1	TGTGCCAGCAGTGACGGGACAGCCCCGCTCCCCAACTATGGCTACACCTTC	CASSDGTAPLPNYGYTF
TRBJ1-2	-	TRBV15	TRBD1	TGTGCCACCGGGCGGGACAGGGGTAACTATGGCTACACCTTC	CATGRDRGNYGYTF
TRBJ2-7	-	TRBV28	TRBD2	TGTGCCAGCAGTCCGACGGGGAGCGGGAGGGTCTACGAGCAGTACTTC	CASSPTGSGRVYEQYF
TRBJ1-5	-	TRBV2	-	TGTGCCAGCAGTCTACAGACCGGTGGAAATCAGCCCCAGCATTTT	CASSLQTGGNQPQHF
TRBJ2-3	-	TRBV6-5	-	TGTGCCAGCAGTTACTCTCCGCAGGAGGCAGATACGCAGTATTTT	CASSYSPQEADTQYF
TRBJ1-2	-	TRBV19	-	TGTGCCAGTGAGGGTCCTGGCTACACCTTC	CASEGPGYTF
TRBJ2-2	-	TRBV6-5	-	TGTGTCACAGCAAGGGGGAGTCCCGGGGAGCTGTTTTTT	CVTARGSPGELFF
TRBJ1-1	once	TRBV5-1	-	TGCGCCAGCAGGGAAGGGGCAGAAGTTAGGGAAGCTTTCTTT	CASREGAEVREAFF
TRBJ1-5	few	TRBV9	TRBD1	TGTGCCAGCAGCGCGGACAGGGAAGATCAGCCCCAGCATTTT	CASSADREDQPQHF
TRBJ1-1	-	TRBV5-1	TRBD1	TGCGCCAGCAGCCCCCCCGGACAGGGGACACCTGAAGCTTTCTTT	CASSPPGQGTPEAFF
TRBJ2-3	-	TRBV21-1	-	TGTGCCAGCAGCAAAGGAGACTCCACAGATACGCAGTATTTT	CASSKGDSTDTQYF
TRBJ1-1	-	TRBV6-5	-	TGTGCCAGCAGTTACAGTCCAGGGAACACTGAAGCTTTCTTT	CASSYSPGNTEAFF
TRBJ2-7	once	TRBV3-1/TRBV3-2	-	TGTGCCAGCAGCCAAATTCGGCAGGGTAACCCCTACGAGCAGTACTTC	CASSQIRQGNPYEQYF
TRBJ2-1	-	TRBV4-1	TRBD2	TGCGCCAGCAGCCAAGTTTGGTCTAGCGGGAGCGGGTATGAGCAGTTCTTC	CASSQVWSSGSGYEQFF
TRBJ2-5	-	TRBV5-5	TRBD2	TGTGCCAGCAGCTTCCTAGCGGGGAGTATGGAGACCCAGTACTTC	CASSFLAGSMETQYF
TRBJ2-1	-	TRBV7-3	-	TGTGCCAGCAGCCAAACAGGGCGTGGGGCCTACAATGAGCAGTTCTTC	CASSQTGRGAYNEQFF
TRBJ2-1	-	TRBV3-1/TRBV3-2	TRBD2	TGTGCCGGAATTTGGGCGGGAGGGTCCTACAATGAGCAGTTCTTC	CAGIWAGGSYNEQFF
TRBJ1-5	-	TRBV30	TRBD1	TGTGCCTGGAGTATGACAGGGAACAATCAGCCCCAGCATTTT	CAWSMTGNNQPQHF
TRBJ1-2	few	TRBV29-1	TRBD1	TGCAGCGTTGGACAGGGAGGAAACTATGGCTACACCTTC	CSVGQGGNYGYTF
TRBJ1-6	-	TRBV27	-	TGTGCCAGTACGACAGGAATCAATTCACCCCTCCACTTT	CASTTGINSPLHF
TRBJ2-7	-	TRBV7-8	-	TGTGCCAGCAGCTTAGCCGTCAGGCCCTACGAGCAGTACTTC	CASSLAVRPYEQYF
TRBJ2-7	-	TRBV19	TRBD1	TGTGCCAGTAGCCGCGACAGGGCTCCCCCCTACGAGCAGTACTTC	CASSRDRAPPYEQYF
TRBJ1-1	-	TRBV5-3	-	TGTGCCAGAAGCCCACGTCACGGGGCAGGGACATTAAGGAACACTGAAGCTTTCTTT	CARSPRHGAGTLRNTEAFF
TRBJ1-1	-	TRBV29-1	TRBD1	TGCAGCGTGCGACAGGGTCCCATGAACACTGAAGCTTTCTTT	CSVRQGPMNTEAFF
TRBJ2-7	-	TRBV6-6	-	TGTGCCAGCAGTAACGACGGGTACGAGCAGTACTTC	CASSNDGYEQYF
TRBJ2-3	-	TRBV25-1	-	TGTGCCAGCAGTGAATCTAGGGGAAGTACGCAGTATTTT	CASSESRGSTQYF